This TCR beta chain was captured in a study of T cell repertoires in cytomegalovirus infection. In the study overall: It can be stated that public TCR beta signatures indicated CMV infection as well as a matching HLA type.

The CDR3 sequence is 13 residues long. Trimming removed 4 bases at V and 8 bases at J, with 17 bases between. Germline CDR1 reads GTSNPN; CDR2 reads SVGIG (reference sequence). TCRdb reprocessed the reads with MiXCR, giving one entry per CDR3 protein. The sample includes about 530,000 distinct CDR3 sequences, roughly 29% of them seen just once. This sequence originates from a human donor in good health (CMV status not recorded). Some clones in this sample may be carry-over from other donors' samples. The chain carries TRBV30 and TRBJ1-2; D might be TRBD1 (6 bases). The source material was PBMCs. The CDR3 loop reads CAWTGQDLRGYTF. For the CDR3, the DNA is TGTGCCTGGACGGGACAAGACCTTCGGGGCTACACCTTC.